Shown below are 30 T cell receptor beta chains from a single sample sequenced in a study of T cell responses to AZD1222 COVID-19 vaccine. Some clones are missing from TCRdb's copy, which holds only in-frame ones; the method was immunoSEQ multiplex PCR. The sample yields around 120,000 clones, 80% to 90% seen once. The sequenced sample was peripheral blood, obtained on day 0 of MenACWY control vaccination. Source of these receptors: an adult in good health.

This clone appeared once. The rearrangement joins TRBV7-2 to TRBJ2-1; 10 nucleotides line up with TRBD2. Per the germline V gene, CDR1 is SGHTA and CDR2 is FQGNSA. The J segment lost 1 base and the V segment lost 6 bases, leaving 3 bases of the junction unmatched. CDR3 length equals 15 residues. The CDR3 DNA reads TGTGCCAGCAGTTGGACTAGCGGTTCCTACAATGAGCAGTTCTTC. This encodes CASSWTSGSYNEQFF.

The chain combines TRBV5-5 with TRBJ2-1, with D unresolved. V was pared by 0 bases and J by 2 bases, with 6 bases between. The CDR3 has 14 amino acids. Germline V gives CDR1 SGHKS, CDR2 YYEKEE (reference sequence). CDR3 loop: CASSLVEAYNEQFF. In DNA, the CDR3 is TGTGCCAGCAGCTTGGTGGAAGCCTACAATGAGCAGTTCTTC.

This chain uses TRBV12-5 with TRBJ2-5, with D tentatively TRBD2 (7 bases). Between the trimmed V and J ends, which lost 8 bases and 5 bases, there was a span of 15 bases. Germline V CDR1 and CDR2: LGHNT, FRNRAP. The CDR3 extends over 13 amino acids. Written as DNA, the CDR3 is TGTGCTAGTAGAAGGGGGGGTACCGAGACCCAGTACTTC. Its translation: CASRRGGTETQYF.

This CDR3 reads CASSPLARSETQYF. In DNA, the CDR3 is TGTGCCAGCTCCCCGCTGGCGAGGTCAGAGACCCAGTACTTC. The rearrangement uses TRBV27 and TRBJ2-5; D gene ambiguous. Germline CDR1 and CDR2: MNHEY and SMNVEV (reference sequence). Trimming cost V 8 bases and J 4 bases, with 17 bases left between them. The CDR3 is made up of 14 amino acids.

The chain couples TRBV20-1 to TRBJ2-7, with D unresolved. The CDR3 covers 11 residues. In germline, CDR1 is DFQATT, CDR2 SNEGSKA (reference sequence). Trimming removed 5 bases at V and 4 bases at J, with 9 bases between. CDR3 sequence reads: CSAQDDYEQYF. The CDR3 nucleotides read TGCAGTGCTCAAGACGATTACGAGCAGTACTTC.

The V call is TRBV9, the J call TRBJ2-7; TRBD1 matches at 8 bases. The CDR3 consists of 14 residues. Germline-derived CDR1 and CDR2 are SGDLS and YYNGEE. The V segment lost 1 base and the J segment 6 bases; nucleotides outside the gene matches: 6. CDR3: CASSVRPGGVEQYF. The CDR3 nucleotides are TGTGCCAGCAGCGTACGCCCAGGGGGCGTCGAGCAGTACTTC.

The CDR3: CASSWDGNSPLHF. Written as DNA, the CDR3 is TGTGCCAGTAGTTGGGACGGTAATTCACCCCTCCACTTT. The J gene is TRBJ1-6, the V gene TRBV19, with D maybe TRBD1 (5 bases). Germline V gene data show CDR1 as LNHDA and CDR2 as SQIVND (reference sequence). The V end lost 5 bases, the J end lost 6 bases, and 8 bases lay between the germline ends. The CDR3 has 13 residues.

In this sample, this clone turned up once. The chain combines TRBV14 with TRBJ2-7; D is unresolved. This CDR3 has 13 residues. The germline gives CDR1 SGHDN, CDR2 FVKESK. V gave up 3 bases and J gave up 1 base, with 7 bases separating them. The CDR3 reads CASSHGSSYEQYF. In DNA, the CDR3 is TGTGCCAGCAGCCATGGCAGTTCCTACGAGCAGTACTTC. Full variable domain (rest looked up from reference TRBV14 and TRBJ2-7): EAGVTQFPSHSVIEKGQTVTLRCDPISGHDNLYWYRRVMGKEIKFLLHFVKESKQDESGMPNNRFLAERTGGTYSTLKVQPAELEDSGVYFCASSHGSSYEQYFGPGTRLTVT.

The gene calls are TRBV9 and TRBJ2-2; D gene ambiguous. The germline V and J ends were trimmed by 4 bases and 7 bases, with 20 bases remaining between them. Per germline, CDR1 SGDLS and CDR2 YYNGEE. This CDR3 has 16 amino acids. The CDR3 DNA reads as TGTGCCAGCAGCCCCTTTAGGGCCAGAGTGGTCGGGGAGCTGTTTTTT. As protein: CASSPFRARVVGELFF.

This chain connects TRBV18 to TRBJ2-1; D is possibly TRBD2 (6 bases). Germline CDR1 reads KGHSH; CDR2 reads LQKENI. The CDR3 runs to 15 residues. Trimming pared 5 bases from V and 1 base from J, leaving 12 bases between. The CDR3 DNA is TGTGCCAGCTCAGAGGGGCGGGGATCCTACAATGAGCAGTTCTTC. Its translation is CASSEGRGSYNEQFF.

The rearrangement links TRBV15 to TRBJ2-7; 7 bases map to TRBD2. Germline trimming cut 0 bases from V and 3 bases from J; bases unmatched to any gene: 8. CDR3 size: 16 residues. Germline-derived CDR1 and CDR2 are LNHNV and YYDKDF (reference sequence). This chain's CDR3 is CATSRDGTKPNYEQYF. As DNA, the CDR3 is TGTGCCACCAGCAGAGACGGGACTAAACCCAACTACGAGCAGTACTTC.

The gene calls are TRBV24-1 and TRBJ2-1; the match to TRBD2 covers 7 bases. Looked up from germline, CDR1 is KGHDR and CDR2 is SFDVKD. With 3 bases clipped from V and 7 bases from J, the junction kept 14 bases outside the gene matches. The CDR3 has 17 residues. CDR3 coding DNA: TGTGCCACCAGTGATCCCAGCGGGACTGCCCCAGGGAATGAGCAGTTCTTC. It is translated as CATSDPSGTAPGNEQFF.

This clone was counted between two and nine times. The junction shows a germline mismatch at one end, possibly a read error. The CDR3 here is CASSLEAAGNTEAFF. For the CDR3, the DNA is TGTGCCAGCAGCCTAGAGGCGGCAGGTAACACTGAAGCTTTCTTT. This chain joins TRBV11-2 and TRBJ1-1; D remains ambiguous. Germline CDR1 and CDR2: SGHAT and FQNNGV. There are 15 residues in the CDR3.

The rearrangement links TRBV7-9 to TRBJ1-6; 10 nucleotides line up with TRBD1. V lost 4 bases and J lost 9; bases outside the gene matches: 6. This CDR3 has 15 residues. CDR1 is SEHNR and CDR2 is FQNEAQ in the germline V gene (reference sequence). CDR3 amino acids: CASSYLGTGVSPLHF. CDR3 in DNA: TGTGCCAGCAGCTACTTAGGGACAGGGGTTTCACCCCTCCACTTT.

The rearrangement links TRBV9 to TRBJ1-2, with D unresolved. The CDR3 length is 14 residues. Germline loops: CDR1 SGDLS, CDR2 YYNGEE. Trimming shortened V by 10 bases and J by 4 bases, and 20 bases separated the two germline ends. The CDR3 region has the DNA TGTGCCTCAGGAGACGGCCCTAAGAGCTATGGCTACACCTTC. Translating gives CASGDGPKSYGYTF.

The chain carries TRBV14 and TRBJ2-7; 9 bases are shared with TRBD1. Germline trimming cut 3 bases from V and 3 bases from J; bases unmatched to any gene: 9. This CDR3 contains 16 residues. Germline V gene data show CDR1 as SGHDN and CDR2 as FVKESK. Here the CDR3 DNA reads TGTGCCAGCAGCCACGACCGGGACAGGGTTGTCTACGAGCAGTACTTC. Its translation: CASSHDRDRVVYEQYF.

The chain joins TRBV7-3 to TRBJ2-7; D call uncertain. The V and J ends lost 1 base and 2 bases respectively, with 12 bases between them. The CDR3 is made up of 15 amino acids. In germline, CDR1 is SGHTA, CDR2 FQGTGA. Here the CDR3 DNA reads TGTGCCAGCAGCTTAATGGCCGGGTCTGCCTACGAGCAGTACTTC. Its protein product is CASSLMAGSAYEQYF.

CDR3 residues: CASSGGQGNEKLFF. The CDR3 region has the DNA TGCGCCAGCAGCGGGGGACAGGGGAATGAAAAACTGTTTTTT. The chain has TRBV5-1 and TRBJ1-4; 10 nucleotides line up with TRBD1. CDR3 length equals 14 residues. Germline CDR1 and CDR2: SGHRS and YFSETQ. The J segment lost 5 bases and the V segment lost 4 bases, leaving 2 bases of the junction unmatched.

The gene calls are TRBV6-5 and TRBJ2-7; D perhaps matches TRBD1 (5 bases). V was shortened by 5 bases and J by 5 bases, with 16 bases between the two germline ends. Germline V lookup: CDR1 MNHEY, CDR2 SVGAGI. The length of the CDR3 is 14 residues. The CDR3 loop reads CASSNNGATNEQYF. The CDR3 region has the DNA TGTGCCAGCAGTAACAATGGGGCCACCAACGAGCAGTACTTC.

This clone was seen more than once but under ten times. The CDR3 coding sequence is TGTGCCAGTCGGAGTGGTAACTATGGCTACACCTTC. Its translation is CASRSGNYGYTF. The chain links TRBV6-5 to TRBJ1-2; D uncertain. Germline values: CDR1 MNHEY, CDR2 SVGAGI. V was clipped by 9 bases and J by 1 base, with 9 bases between them. There are 12 residues in the CDR3.

This chain connects TRBV3-1 (or the pseudogene TRBV3-2) to TRBJ2-7, with 7 bases that match TRBD1. This CDR3 is 13 amino acids long. Trimming cost V 4 bases and J 5 bases; bases outside gene matches: 5. The germline gives CDR1 LGHDT, CDR2 YNNKEL (reference sequence). The CDR3: CASSLRQGNEQYF. The CDR3 coding sequence is TGTGCCAGCAGCCTTCGACAGGGCAACGAGCAGTACTTC.

The chain recombines TRBV5-8 with TRBJ2-7, with no clear D. Between the trimmed V and J ends, which lost 2 bases and 4 bases, there was a span of 13 bases. This CDR3 has 14 amino acids. In germline, CDR1 is SGHTS, CDR2 YDEGEE. The CDR3 DNA follows: TGTGCCAGCAGCTTAACCCCTGGCCGTTACGAGCAGTACTTC. Protein: CASSLTPGRYEQYF.

The V call is TRBV11-3, the J call TRBJ2-2; perhaps D is TRBD1 or TRBD2 (5 bases each). Trimming pared 5 bases from V and 8 bases from J, leaving 15 bases between. CDR1 is SGHNT and CDR2 is YENEEA in the germline V gene. This CDR3 is built from 14 residues. Here the CDR3 DNA reads TGTGCCAGCAGCCCGGGCCACGGGGCGGGGGAGCTGTTTTTT. Translation gives CASSPGHGAGELFF.

The CDR3 bases are TGTGCCAGTAGTCCCAGGAGGGAGGATACGCAGTATTTT. Amino acids: CASSPRREDTQYF. The rearrangement joins TRBV19 to TRBJ2-3, with a tentative D call TRBD2 (6 bases). V shed 5 bases and J shed 6 bases, with 12 bases lying between them. The germline gives CDR1 LNHDA, CDR2 SQIVND (reference sequence). The CDR3 length is 13 residues.

The chain uses TRBV5-6 and TRBJ1-6; possible D gene TRBD1, 5 bases. This CDR3 has 14 residues. Germline CDR1 SGHDT, CDR2 YYEEEE. V lost 4 bases and J 13 bases, leaving 18 bases between the germline ends. The CDR3 spells CASSEGTPYTPLHF. The CDR3 DNA is TGTGCCAGCAGCGAGGGGACGCCTTACACTCCCCTCCACTTT.

This chain links TRBV28 with TRBJ1-1; D may be TRBD1 (5 bases). The germline V and J ends were trimmed by 4 bases and 3 bases, with 9 bases remaining between them. The CDR3 extends over 13 amino acids. The germline V gene encodes CDR1 MDHEN and CDR2 SYDVKM. The CDR3 DNA is TGTGCCAGCAGTTCACCGGGACACACTGAAGCTTTCTTT. Translation: CASSSPGHTEAFF.

V and J are TRBV3-1 (or the pseudogene TRBV3-2) and TRBJ1-6; D not certain. CDR1 and CDR2 from the germline V gene are LGHDT and YNNKEL (reference sequence). Between the trimmed V and J ends, which lost 0 bases and 9 bases, there was a span of 9 bases. This CDR3 is 14 amino acids long. The CDR3: CASSQDFAGSPLHF. The CDR3 nucleotides are TGTGCCAGCAGCCAAGATTTCGCGGGTTCACCCCTCCACTTT.

The J gene is TRBJ2-2, the V gene TRBV18; 8 nucleotides align to TRBD2. V gave up 4 bases and J gave up 6 bases; unmatched junction bases: 28. CDR3 length: 22 residues. Looked up from germline, CDR1 is KGHSH and CDR2 is LQKENI. The CDR3 sequence is CASSHFPGRITRSGSKAGELFF. CDR3 sequence (DNA): TGTGCCAGCTCACACTTTCCGGGACGGATTACAAGGAGCGGGAGTAAAGCCGGGGAGCTGTTTTTT.

The V call is TRBV7-2, the J call TRBJ1-1; no clear D gene. With 7 bases removed from V and 5 bases from J, the gap between germline ends came to 20 bases. CDR1 and CDR2 from the germline V gene are SGHTA and FQGNSA. There are 15 residues in the CDR3. Here the CDR3 reads CASKTLGKFGTEAFF. As DNA, the CDR3 is TGTGCCAGCAAGACCCTCGGGAAGTTCGGGACTGAAGCTTTCTTT.

The genes are TRBV4-1 and TRBJ2-5; a weak D match, TRBD2 (6 bases). The germline V gene has CDR1 MGHRA and CDR2 YSYEKL. The CDR3 is 16 amino acids. Deletions cut 1 base from V and 2 bases from J, with 14 bases between. The CDR3 sequence: CASSQVTRTTQETQYF. CDR3 nucleotide sequence: TGCGCCAGCAGCCAAGTGACCCGGACTACACAAGAGACCCAGTACTTC.